The next 28 T cell receptor beta chains were all read from a single sample in a study of technical replicates of blood from a handful of donors. Assay: immunoSEQ multiplex PCR; the TCRdb copy retains only in-frame clones and omits some. The table lists 55,000 to 75,000 clones, 90% to 95% of them singletons. Sequencing was carried out using PBMCs. The receptor set was obtained from a human donor in good health. Some clones in this sample may be carry-over from other donors' samples.

V gene TRBV7-2 combines with J gene TRBJ2-7; TRBD1 matches 10 bases. This CDR3 spans 14 amino acids. CDR1 is SGHTA, CDR2 FQGNSA, per germline. Germline trimming cut 3 bases from V and 6 bases from J; bases unmatched to any gene: 5. The CDR3 DNA follows: TGTGCCAGCAGCTTTGACAGGGGGCAGGCCGAGCAGTACTTC. Its protein product is CASSFDRGQAEQYF. The whole variable domain, filled in from reference TRBV7-2 and TRBJ2-7, reads GAGVSQSPSNKVTEKGKDVELRCDPISGHTALYWYRQSLGQGLEFLIYFQGNSAPDKSGLPSDRFSAERTGGSVSTLTIQRTQQEDSAVYLCASSFDRGQAEQYFGPGTRLTVT.

This chain joins TRBV6-1 and TRBJ2-2; no clear D gene. From germline, CDR1 is MNHNS and CDR2 SASEGT. V dropped 8 bases and J dropped 3 bases, with 10 bases sitting between them. This CDR3 is built from 13 residues. The CDR3 loop is CASSRVHTGELFF. DNA of the CDR3: TGTGCCAGCTCCCGGGTACACACCGGGGAGCTGTTTTTT.

CDR3 residues: CASRNSGTGVSPLHF. The CDR3 region has the DNA TGTGCCAGCAGAAACTCCGGGACAGGGGTATCACCCCTCCACTTT. The chain carries TRBV2 and TRBJ1-6; TRBD1 agrees at 10 bases. This CDR3 region has 15 residues. After removal of 6 bases from V and 10 bases from J, the junction contained 9 bases not matched to a gene. The germline CDR1 and CDR2 sequences are SNHLY and FYNNEI.

The V gene is TRBV7-8, the J gene TRBJ2-2; weak D call: TRBD1 (5 bases). Trimming shortened V by 1 base and J by 4 bases, and 10 bases separated the two germline ends. The CDR3 has 15 amino acids. Germline values: CDR1 SGHVS, CDR2 FQNEAQ. The CDR3 here is CASSLVSQGTGELFF. The CDR3 DNA is TGTGCCAGCAGCTTAGTCTCCCAGGGCACCGGGGAGCTGTTTTTT.

V and J are TRBV2 and TRBJ2-5; TRBD1 is a possible D gene (6 bases). Germline CDR1 and CDR2: SNHLY and FYNNEI. CDR3 length: 12 residues. Trimming cost V 6 bases and J 4 bases, with 9 bases left between them. CDR3 sequence: CASRQGSETQYF. As DNA, the CDR3 is TGTGCCAGCAGACAGGGCTCAGAGACCCAGTACTTC.

The rearrangement links TRBV27 to TRBJ1-4; possible D gene TRBD1, 5 bases. The CDR3 consists of 16 residues. V was shortened by 7 bases and J by 1 base, with 16 bases between the two germline ends. The germline gives CDR1 MNHEY, CDR2 SMNVEV (reference sequence). This CDR3 is CASKGGALGTNEKLFF. The CDR3 DNA follows: TGTGCCAGCAAAGGAGGGGCGTTGGGAACTAATGAAAAACTGTTTTTT.

The V call is TRBV4-3, the J call TRBJ2-2, with 8 bases identical to TRBD2. The CDR3 runs 16 residues. Trimming removed 4 bases from V and 2 bases from J; junction bases left unmatched: 6. CDR1 is LGHNA, CDR2 YSLEER, per germline. In DNA, the CDR3 is TGCGCCAGCAGCCGAGCGGGAGTTCTAAACACCGGGGAGCTGTTTTTT. This translates into CASSRAGVLNTGELFF.

The chain has TRBV21-1 and TRBJ1-1; TRBD1 is the table's D call, not checked against the DNA. TRBV21-1 has pseudogene status. This CDR3 has 17 residues. CDR3 amino acids: CASSKALWGQINTEAFF. The CDR3 DNA reads TGTGCCAGCAGCAAAGCGCTTTGGGGACAGATTAACACTGAAGCTTTCTTT.

The chain combines TRBV2 with TRBJ2-3; 7 nucleotides align to TRBD1. Germline V gene sequence: CDR1 SNHLY, CDR2 FYNNEI. The CDR3 consists of 14 residues. Germline trimming cut 7 bases from V and 1 base from J; bases unmatched to any gene: 5. The DNA for the CDR3 is TGTGCCAGCACTTGGGACAGAGGCACAGATACGCAGTATTTT. Its translation: CASTWDRGTDTQYF.

V is TRBV10-2 and J is TRBJ1-1; no definite D call. Per germline, CDR1 WSHSY and CDR2 SAAADI. The V gene lost 3 bases and the J gene lost 1 base, with 6 bases spanning the gap. The CDR3 spans 13 residues. This CDR3 is CASSDAENTEAFF. The CDR3 DNA is TGCGCCAGCAGTGATGCGGAGAACACTGAAGCTTTCTTT.

The chain joins TRBV9 to TRBJ2-3, with D unclear. Germline-derived CDR1 and CDR2 are SGDLS and YYNGEE. The CDR3 is made up of 12 amino acids. The V and J ends lost 7 bases and 3 bases respectively, with 9 bases between them. CDR3 coding DNA: TGTGCCAGCGGGCCTTTGACAGATACGCAGTATTTT. Translating it yields CASGPLTDTQYF.

This chain connects TRBV7-9 to TRBJ2-3, with a weak D call TRBD2 (5 bases). The germline CDR1 and CDR2 sequences are SEHNR and FQNEAQ (reference sequence). V lost 7 bases and J 0 bases, leaving 14 bases between the germline ends. The CDR3 runs to 15 residues. The CDR3 nucleotides read TGTGCCAGCATCACAGAACCGGGAAGCACAGATACGCAGTATTTT. This codes for CASITEPGSTDTQYF. Full variable domain (rest looked up from reference TRBV7-9 and TRBJ2-3): DTGVSQNPRHKITKRGQNVTFRCDPISEHNRLYWYRQTLGQGPEFLTYFQNEAQLEKSRLLSDRFSAERPKGSFSTLEIQRTEQGDSAMYLCASITEPGSTDTQYFGPGTRLTVL.

This chain uses TRBV5-1 with TRBJ1-2; TRBD1 aligns across 10 bases. The CDR3 runs to 18 residues. The V and J ends lost 0 bases and 0 bases, in that order; junction bases with no gene match: 8. Germline CDR1 SGHRS, CDR2 YFSETQ. The CDR3 spells CASSLGQGAQYTNYGYTF. For the CDR3, the DNA is TGCGCCAGCAGCTTGGGACAGGGGGCCCAGTATACTAACTATGGCTACACCTTC.

The CDR3 spells CASSSTTTSSYEQYF. In DNA form, the CDR3 reads TGTGCCAGCAGCTCCACGACAACCAGCTCCTACGAGCAGTACTTC. The chain recombines TRBV7-9 with TRBJ2-7, with D unresolved. The germline CDR1 and CDR2 sequences are SEHNR and FQNEAQ (reference sequence). V lost 4 bases and J 0 bases, leaving 13 bases between the germline ends. This CDR3 is 15 amino acids long.

The chain is built from TRBV5-4 and TRBJ1-2; TRBD1 might be the D (6 bases). This CDR3 contains 14 residues. With 3 bases removed from V and 1 base from J, the gap between germline ends came to 10 bases. In germline, CDR1 is SGHNT, CDR2 YYREEE (reference sequence). CDR3 bases: TGTGCCAGCAGCTCCGACAGGTTTAACTATGGCTACACCTTC. It yields the protein CASSSDRFNYGYTF.

The chain carries TRBV7-9 and TRBJ2-7; 9 bases match TRBD2. The CDR3 has 14 amino acids. Germline V CDR1 and CDR2: SEHNR, FQNEAQ (reference sequence). V lost 3 bases and J lost 6; bases outside the gene matches: 6. The CDR3 spells CASSLGLATAEQYF. CDR3 DNA: TGTGCCAGCAGCTTGGGACTAGCAACCGCCGAGCAGTACTTC.

This clone was seen a handful of times. An end of the junction differs from the germline gene, which may be a read error. This sequence joins TRBV5-6 and TRBJ1-2; no clear D gene. The germline gives CDR1 SGHDT, CDR2 YYEEEE. This CDR3 spans 12 amino acids. Here the CDR3 DNA reads TGTGCCAGCAGCTTGGATGCGGAGAATTTGGCCTTC. It encodes CASSLDAENLAF.

The chain employs TRBV7-9 and TRBJ2-3; 8 bases are a match to TRBD1. The CDR3 is 15 amino acids. CDR1 and CDR2 from the germline V gene are SEHNR and FQNEAQ (reference sequence). Unmatched junction bases numbered 7, after V lost 3 bases and J lost 5 bases. The CDR3 loop reads CASSFSGGAGDTQYF. The CDR3 DNA reads TGTGCCAGCAGCTTCTCAGGGGGCGCGGGAGATACGCAGTATTTT.

The rearrangement uses TRBV10-3 and TRBJ2-7; 11 nucleotides match TRBD2. Per the germline V gene, CDR1 is ENHRY and CDR2 is SYGVKD. This CDR3 comprises 13 residues. V lost 9 bases to trimming and J lost 3 bases; unmatched junction nucleotides: 4. The CDR3: CAIKTSGDYEQYF. The DNA of the CDR3 is TGTGCCATTAAGACTAGCGGGGACTACGAGCAGTACTTC.

The CDR3 region has the DNA TGTGCCAGCCGCGGACTAGCGCTCCCCCAAGAGACCCAGTACTTC. Its protein product is CASRGLALPQETQYF. This rearrangement joins TRBV4-2 to TRBJ2-5; 9 bases map to TRBD2. The germline V gene encodes CDR1 LGHNA and CDR2 YNFKEQ. The CDR3 extends over 15 amino acids. Trimming at V came to 8 bases and at J to 1 base, leaving 8 bases not matched to a gene.

The chain has TRBV9 and TRBJ2-5, with a weak D call TRBD2 (5 bases). CDR1 and CDR2 (germline): SGDLS, YYNGEE. This CDR3 contains 14 residues. Trimming pared 7 bases from V and 0 bases from J, leaving 13 bases between. This CDR3 reads CASGERPYQETQYF. The CDR3 region has the DNA TGTGCCAGCGGTGAGCGGCCGTACCAAGAGACCCAGTACTTC.

The rearrangement uses TRBV30 and TRBJ1-1; D remains ambiguous. Trimming took 2 bases from V and 0 from J, leaving 10 bases between them. CDR3 size: 14 residues. Per the germline V gene, CDR1 is GTSNPN and CDR2 is SVGIG (reference sequence). DNA of the CDR3: TGTGCCTGGAGTAAAGGAGGTCTGAACACTGAAGCTTTCTTT. Residues: CAWSKGGLNTEAFF. The whole variable domain, filled in from reference TRBV30 and TRBJ1-1, reads SQTIHQWPATLVQPVGSPLSLECTVEGTSNPNLYWYRQAAGRGLQLLFYSVGIGQISSEVPQNLSASRPQDRQFILSSKKLLLSDSGFYLCAWSKGGLNTEAFFGQGTRLTVV.

The chain carries TRBV13 and TRBJ1-6, with TRBD1 as a possible D gene (6 bases). CDR3 length equals 15 residues. V lost 4 bases and J 7 bases, leaving 14 bases between the germline ends. Germline V gene sequence: CDR1 PRHDT, CDR2 FYEKMQ (reference sequence). The CDR3 loop is CASSSRQVGNSPLHF. CDR3 coding DNA: TGTGCCAGCAGCTCCCGACAGGTGGGAAATTCACCCCTCCACTTT.

The chain recombines TRBV5-4 with TRBJ1-6; 7 bases match TRBD1. J lost 6 bases, V lost 5 bases, and 8 bases had no gene match. CDR3 length: 15 amino acids. CDR1 is SGHNT, CDR2 YYREEE, per germline (reference sequence). CDR3 nucleotides: TGTGCCAGCAGACTGGGGACAGCGGGTAATTCACCCCTCCACTTT. Translating gives CASRLGTAGNSPLHF.

The genes are TRBV7-9 and TRBJ2-1, with a possible D match to TRBD1 (5 bases). Trimming removed 5 bases at V and 6 bases at J, with 17 bases between. Germline CDR1 SEHNR, CDR2 FQNEAQ (reference sequence). The CDR3 is 15 residues long. For the CDR3, the DNA is TGTGCCAGCAGCCCACCCCACAGGTTGGGCAATGAGCAGTTCTTC. It yields the protein CASSPPHRLGNEQFF.

The chain uses TRBV11-1 and TRBJ2-7, with TRBD1 identical over 7 bases. Trimming at V came to 5 bases and at J to 5 bases, leaving 9 bases not matched to a gene. The CDR3 runs 14 residues. Germline V CDR1 and CDR2: SGHAT, FQDESV (reference sequence). CDR3 DNA: TGTGCCAGCAGCCGAGGACAGGTCAGCGACGAGCAGTACTTC. This translates into CASSRGQVSDEQYF.

This chain connects TRBV5-1 to TRBJ2-2, with D perhaps matching TRBD2 (6 bases). The V end lost 1 base, the J end lost 3 bases, and 16 bases lay between the germline ends. Germline-derived CDR1 and CDR2 are SGHRS and YFSETQ. The CDR3 extends over 17 amino acids. CDR3 loop: CASSLTPVVADTGELFF. Here the CDR3 DNA reads TGCGCCAGCAGCTTGACCCCGGTGGTAGCGGACACCGGGGAGCTGTTTTTT.

V and J are TRBV9 and TRBJ2-5; 7 bases are a match to TRBD2. V lost 3 bases and J lost 1; bases outside the gene matches: 3. CDR3 length: 14 residues. Germline loops: CDR1 SGDLS, CDR2 YYNGEE. CDR3 region: CASSAASGQETQYF. CDR3 coding DNA: TGTGCCAGCAGCGCCGCTAGCGGCCAAGAGACCCAGTACTTC.